The source of this T cell receptor (beta chain) is a study of cytomegalovirus exposure and HLA in healthy donors. Study-wide points: The investigators catalogued 150 to 200 TCR beta chains as cytomegalovirus-associated. Later on, analysis showed that most CMV-associated TCR beta chains appeared to be HLA-restricted.

PCR employed 60 Vbeta and 13 Jbeta primers. Source study methods: Later, 75 million to 100 million unique TCR beta chains were counted in an analysis, and roughly 10 million of them were shared. The data were produced by immunoSEQ multiplex PCR, yet TCRdb's version contains in-frame clones alone and is incomplete. V, J and clone size are those of that table, while D and trimming were read from the DNA. In the table there are about 140,000 clones, around 57% of which are singletons. Of note for this clone: Its antigen is not known.

This CDR3 has 14 amino acids. Germline V CDR1 and CDR2: MNHEY, SVGAGI. Losses at the gene ends were 6 bases for V and 3 bases for J; bases not matched to a gene: 7. The rearrangement joins TRBV6-5 to TRBJ2-7; 8 nucleotides align to TRBD1. The TCR sequence derives from a male donor in good health and CMV-seronegative. Sample: PBMCs. The CDR3 DNA is TGTGCCAGCAGCCCGGGACAGGATCACTACGAGCAGTACTTC. Translating gives CASSPGQDHYEQYF.